The rows below give T cell receptor beta chains drawn from one sample of a study of a mutant IDH1 vaccine in newly diagnosed glioma. The antigens these receptors bind are not known. The method was immunoSEQ multiplex PCR; TCRdb's version includes in-frame clones alone and lacks a portion of them. This table holds 110,000 or so clones, under 90% found once. Here the sequenced sample was PBMCs, taken from a glioma patient whose treatment included an IDH1 peptide vaccine. The receptors come from a woman in her forties or fifties with glioma. Each CDR3 is given with its conserved first and last residue. Rows may omit the clone size; those that give it use once, few, many or a size class.

TRBV9,many,CASSPRGSAETQYF
TRBV6-5,.,CASRLQHSYNSPLHF
TRBV2,.,CASSAQGARDTQYF
TRBV20-1,.,CSARYLSEQYF
TRBV27,.,CASSLTSIMQPQHF
TRBV5-4,.,CASSLAGGTGELFF
TRBV5-1,once,CASSSEGDTEAFF
TRBV18,.,CASSLPGRKETQYF
TRBV6-5,once,CASSYSNLPHEQYF
TRBV28,.,CASSLGGAFGDTQYF
TRBV6-6,.,CASSSDKAYEQYF
TRBV7-8,.,CASGEREGDYEQYF
TRBV15,.,CATSDGQGAVDTQYF
TRBV6-5,.,CASSPRGPQETQYF
TRBV19,.,CASSPLPIQHGNEAFF
TRBV27,.,CASSSTTRAGTDMQYF
TRBV4-2,.,CASSQEAGTVNEKLFF
TRBV7-9,.,CASSPPGQGVSGYGYTF
TRBV7-7,.,CASSLRAETYNEQFF
TRBV18,.,CASSLLSPPQETQYF
TRBV11-3,.,CASSSQRGDEQFF
TRBV9,.,CASSPPGSTDTQYF
TRBV5-1,.,CASSLGPADYGYTF
TRBV6-8,.,CASSYSTGGTEAFF
TRBV19,.,CASSGTGVQPQHF